Below are 18 T cell receptor beta chains sequenced from a single sample in a study of blood T cells in healthy people across ages. A J-beta primer mix and a sample-barcoded 5' primer were used in a second PCR of about 7 to 12 cycles. One entry per CDR3 protein, called by TCRdb with MiXCR from the 5' RACE reads. Of around 670,000 distinct CDR3 sequences detected, about 30% appear once; the ten largest clones hold around a sixth. Sequencing used blood. These receptors were collected from a woman at least 80 years old in good health.

The CDR3 reads CASSESSGGAKTQYF. CDR3 DNA sequence: TGTGCCAGCAGTGAATCTAGCGGGGGAGCGAAGACCCAGTACTTC. V and J are TRBV2 and TRBJ2-5, with 10 nucleotides matching TRBD2. The trim removed 2 bases at V and 6 bases at J, leaving 6 bases unmatched. The CDR3 totals 15 residues. CDR1 SNHLY and CDR2 FYNNEI come from the germline V gene.

This clonotype was detected ten times or more. This chain joins TRBV6-6 and TRBJ2-2; D remains unclear. The CDR3 runs to 15 residues. V lost 1 base and J lost 5, with 11 bases in between. The germline V gene has CDR1 MNHNY and CDR2 SVGAGI (reference sequence). The CDR3 DNA reads TGTGCCAGCAGTTACTGGACGCCCAGAACCGGGGAGCTGTTTTTT. This encodes CASSYWTPRTGELFF.

There are a few counts of this clonotype. The gene calls are TRBV28 and TRBJ2-1; 10 bases match TRBD2. CDR1 MDHEN and CDR2 SYDVKM come from the germline V gene. This CDR3 comprises 17 residues. Unmatched junction bases numbered 13, after V lost 2 bases and J lost 9 bases. This chain's CDR3 is CASSLLPFSGGYGEQFF. The CDR3, as DNA: TGTGCCAGCAGTTTACTTCCTTTTAGCGGGGGGTACGGTGAGCAGTTCTTC.

The rearrangement links TRBV20-1 to TRBJ1-1; 7 bases match TRBD1. The CDR3 is made up of 14 amino acids. The V and J ends lost 8 bases and 1 base, in that order; junction bases with no gene match: 10. CDR1 is DFQATT and CDR2 is SNEGSKA in the germline V gene (reference sequence). The CDR3 DNA follows: TGCAGTACTCCCCCGACAGGGCGGAACACTGAAGCTTTCTTT. It yields the protein CSTPPTGRNTEAFF.

The gene calls are TRBV5-5 and TRBJ2-7; the match to TRBD1 covers 7 bases. With V trimmed by 3 bases and J by 0 bases, 6 bases remained unmatched. The germline CDR1 and CDR2 sequences are SGHKS and YYEKEE (reference sequence). The length of the CDR3 is 15 residues. DNA for the CDR3: TGTGCCAGCAGCTCAGGACAGGCCTCCTCCTACGAGCAGTACTTC. As protein: CASSSGQASSYEQYF.

This clonotype has a count of ten or more. The rearrangement uses TRBV7-2 and TRBJ2-3; TRBD2 might be the D (7 bases). Germline-derived CDR1 and CDR2 are SGHTA and FQGNSA. Trimming shortened V by 4 bases and J by 8 bases, and 16 bases separated the two germline ends. The CDR3 extends over 14 amino acids. CDR3 sequence: CASSSLQGRGTQYF. CDR3 nucleotide sequence: TGTGCCAGCAGCTCACTTCAGGGGAGGGGTACGCAGTATTTT.

The chain carries TRBV7-2 and TRBJ1-5; unclear D gene. CDR1 and CDR2 from the germline V gene are SGHTA and FQGNSA. The ends were cut back, 5 bases at V and 1 base at J, with 18 bases in the middle. CDR3 length: 17 residues. CDR3 sequence: CASSLVRGERSNQPQHF. The CDR3 DNA reads TGTGCCAGCAGCCTTGTCCGGGGAGAGAGGAGCAATCAGCCCCAGCATTTT.

This clonotype appeared many times. The chain couples TRBV7-2 to TRBJ1-2; D unresolved. This CDR3 has 15 amino acids. The germline V and J ends were trimmed by 5 bases and 2 bases, with 15 bases remaining between them. Looked up from germline, CDR1 is SGHTA and CDR2 is FQGNSA. The CDR3 is CASSQGAGPNYGYTF. In nucleotides, the CDR3 is TGTGCCAGCAGCCAAGGAGCGGGCCCCAACTATGGCTACACCTTC.

This clonotype was seen many times. The rearrangement joins TRBV7-2 to TRBJ1-2; tentative D call: TRBD1 (6 bases). Germline V gene sequence: CDR1 SGHTA, CDR2 FQGNSA. The CDR3 sequence is 16 residues long. Trimming left V 5 bases short and J 8 bases short, with 24 bases between. CDR3 amino acids: CASSPAGTGFRGGYTF. CDR3 bases: TGTGCCAGCAGCCCTGCCGGGACGGGCTTTAGGGGGGGCTACACCTTC.

The V gene is TRBV15, the J gene TRBJ1-4, with D possibly matching TRBD1 (5 bases). V lost 3 bases and J 8 bases, leaving 19 bases between the germline ends. The CDR3 totals 16 residues. Germline V CDR1 and CDR2: LNHNV, YYDKDF (reference sequence). In nucleotides, the CDR3 is TGTGCCACCAGCAGGGCTTCAGGGCAGGGAGGGGAAAAACTGTTTTTT. This encodes CATSRASGQGGEKLFF.

For this clonotype: A much larger clonotype is one base distant, so this may be a read error. V usage is TRBV9 and J usage is TRBJ2-5; D is unresolved. V gave up 6 bases and J gave up 11 bases, with 23 bases separating them. Germline values: CDR1 SGDLS, CDR2 YYNGEE. This CDR3 is built from 14 residues. The CDR3 coding sequence is TGTGCCAGCAACACAGCAGGCCTACCCAATGAGCAGTACTTC. This translates into CASNTAGLPNEQYF.

This clonotype came up many times. The junction shows a germline mismatch at one end, possibly a read error. The chain employs TRBV7-2 and TRBJ1-4; 7 bases agree with TRBD1. The CDR3 has 16 residues. Germline assignment: CDR1 SGHTA and CDR2 FQGNSA. CDR3 nucleotide sequence: TGTGCCAGCAGCTTATCTTTTGGGACAGTCAATGAGAAACTGTTTTTT. Translation gives CASSLSFGTVNEKLFF.

V gene TRBV12-3 or TRBV12-4 combines with J gene TRBJ2-7; D not certain. This CDR3 region has 16 residues. Trimming left V 3 bases short and J 0 bases short, with 15 bases between. The CDR3 here is CASSFLGTVSSYEQYF. In DNA form, the CDR3 reads TGTGCCAGCAGTTTTCTGGGCACAGTCAGCTCCTACGAGCAGTACTTC.

CDR3 residues: CAWSVRGDWDTGELFF. The CDR3, as DNA: TGTGCCTGGAGTGTACGAGGGGATTGGGACACCGGGGAGCTGTTTTTT. The chain carries TRBV30 and TRBJ2-2, with D perhaps being TRBD1 or TRBD2 (5 bases each). V lost 0 bases and J 3 bases, leaving 14 bases between the germline ends. Germline V gene data show CDR1 as GTSNPN and CDR2 as SVGIG (reference sequence). The CDR3 is 16 residues long.

As regards this clonotype: Being one base from a much bigger clone, this may be a read error. V and J are TRBV4-2 and TRBJ2-5; D is unresolved. CDR3 length: 13 amino acids. The germline CDR1 and CDR2 sequences are LGHNA and YNFKEQ. V was pared by 8 bases and J by 2 bases, with 12 bases between. CDR3 residues: CASGRGIQETQYF. In nucleotides, the CDR3 is TGTGCCAGCGGCCGCGGTATACAAGAGACCCAGTACTTC.

A note on this clonotype: This could be a read error, since a much larger clone is one nucleotide away. This chain joins TRBV9 and TRBJ2-3; 14 bases fit TRBD2. V was clipped by 3 bases and J by 8 bases; unmatched bases: 8. Germline V gives CDR1 SGDLS, CDR2 YYNGEE. This CDR3 spans 16 amino acids. This CDR3 reads CASSETSGGACGTQYF. The CDR3 DNA reads TGTGCCAGCAGCGAGACTAGCGGGGGGGCTTGCGGTACGCAGTATTTT.

In its sample, this clonotype was seen many times. This chain uses TRBV20-1 with TRBJ1-1; 10 positions match TRBD1. CDR1 and CDR2 (germline): DFQATT, SNEGSKA (reference sequence). The CDR3 has 13 amino acids. Losses at the gene ends were 6 bases for V and 4 bases for J; bases not matched to a gene: 5. CDR3 bases: TGCAGTGCCGAAGGACAGGGGGGCACTGAAGCTTTCTTT. Translation: CSAEGQGGTEAFF.

In its sample, this clonotype was seen many times. In nucleotides, the CDR3 is TGCGCCAGCAGCCAAGATCAGACTACGCAGTATTTT. Translation: CASSQDQTTQYF. The chain links TRBV4-1 to TRBJ2-3; no definite D call. CDR1 is MGHRA, CDR2 YSYEKL, per germline. Between the trimmed V and J ends, which lost 0 bases and 8 bases, there was a span of 6 bases. The CDR3 is 12 residues long.